The 30 T cell receptor beta chains in this list originate from one sample, sequenced in a study of blood T cell repertoires in COVID-19. Assay: immunoSEQ multiplex PCR; the TCRdb copy retains only in-frame clones and omits some. The data hold 300,000 or so clones, with over 80% observed a single time. Sequencing was done on a sample of peripheral blood. The receptors here all came from a woman in her fifties or sixties with active or convalescent COVID-19.

This chain uses TRBV27 with TRBJ1-2; a weak D match, TRBD1 (6 bases). Germline CDR1 reads MNHEY; CDR2 reads SMNVEV (reference sequence). The CDR3 runs 15 residues. The V and J ends lost 0 bases and 2 bases respectively, with 10 bases between them. The CDR3 loop reads CASSLSHRVNYGYTF. The CDR3 bases are TGTGCCAGCAGTTTATCGCACAGGGTAAACTATGGCTACACCTTC.

Written as DNA, the CDR3 is TGTGCCAGCAGCGGACAAAGACAGGGTTGGGGGGAGCTGTTTTTT. Its translation: CASSGQRQGWGELFF. The rearrangement links TRBV11-2 to TRBJ2-2, with TRBD1 matching 7 bases. The germline gives CDR1 SGHAT, CDR2 FQNNGV. There are 15 residues in the CDR3. V lost 5 bases, J lost 8 bases, and 11 bases stayed unmatched.

This clone has more than one count but fewer than ten. The J gene is TRBJ1-6, the V gene TRBV5-1; 9 nucleotides line up with TRBD1. From germline, CDR1 is SGHRS and CDR2 YFSETQ. V gave up 4 bases and J gave up 7 bases; unmatched junction bases: 9. This CDR3 has 16 amino acids. The CDR3 DNA is TGCGCCAGCAGCCAAACATCTGACAGGGGGAATTCACCCCTCCACTTT. Amino acid sequence: CASSQTSDRGNSPLHF.

The chain uses TRBV6-1 and TRBJ1-5; D is uncertain. CDR3 length: 11 residues. The germline V gene has CDR1 MNHNS and CDR2 SASEGT. Between the trimmed V and J ends, which lost 3 bases and 9 bases, there was a span of 6 bases. In nucleotides, the CDR3 is TGTGCCAGCAGTGACCCTCCGCCCCAGCATTTT. It encodes CASSDPPPQHF.

The genes are TRBV10-3 and TRBJ1-2; D is possibly TRBD1 (6 bases). Germline CDR1 is ENHRY and CDR2 is SYGVKD. There are 14 residues in the CDR3. Trimming removed 10 bases from V and 0 bases from J, with 15 bases in between. The CDR3 nucleotides are TGTGCCACGAACCGGGACATATCTAACTATGGCTACACCTTC. Its protein is CATNRDISNYGYTF.

The chain is built from TRBV28 and TRBJ1-2; 11 bases match TRBD1. CDR1 and CDR2 (germline): MDHEN, SYDVKM. With 6 bases clipped from V and 3 bases from J, the junction kept 3 bases outside the gene matches. This CDR3 spans 14 amino acids. The CDR3 coding sequence is TGTGCCAGCAGACGGACAGGGGGCGACTATGGCTACACCTTC. Translated, it gives CASRRTGGDYGYTF.

The genes are TRBV9 and TRBJ1-5, with TRBD1 as a possible D gene (5 bases). This CDR3 contains 17 residues. V gave up 4 bases and J gave up 1 base, with 18 bases separating them. Germline assignment: CDR1 SGDLS and CDR2 YYNGEE. CDR3 loop: CASSRDSILGSNQPQHF. The DNA of the CDR3 is TGTGCCAGCAGCCGGGACTCCATCCTAGGGAGCAATCAGCCCCAGCATTTT.

The chain joins TRBV18 to TRBJ1-4; D is undetermined. The CDR3 length is 13 residues. Per germline, CDR1 KGHSH and CDR2 LQKENI. V lost 3 bases and J 8 bases, leaving 10 bases between the germline ends. CDR3: CASSPSGREKLFF. The CDR3 nucleotides are TGTGCCAGCTCACCTTCCGGGAGGGAAAAACTGTTTTTT.

The chain is built from TRBV14 and TRBJ2-1; D is possibly TRBD2 (7 bases). The length of the CDR3 is 14 residues. The V end was cut by 1 base, the J end by 9 bases, with 13 bases between. The germline gives CDR1 SGHDN, CDR2 FVKESK. The CDR3 DNA is TGTGCCAGCAGCCAAGGAAGGGGAGGGGGTGAGCAGTTCTTC. This encodes CASSQGRGGGEQFF.

The chain couples TRBV12-3 or TRBV12-4 to TRBJ1-1; D not resolved. Trimming cost V 2 bases and J 3 bases, with 7 bases left between them. This CDR3 comprises 13 residues. The CDR3 sequence: CASSLSGDTEAFF. CDR3 sequence (DNA): TGTGCCAGCAGTTTATCCGGGGACACTGAAGCTTTCTTT.

The chain employs TRBV28 and TRBJ2-7; D gene ambiguous. The CDR3 is made up of 13 amino acids. Trimming took off 2 bases at V and 0 bases at J, with 5 bases between the two ends. From germline, CDR1 is MDHEN and CDR2 SYDVKM. The DNA for the CDR3 is TGTGCCAGCAGTTTAGGCAACTCCTACGAGCAGTACTTC. Translating gives CASSLGNSYEQYF.

The rearrangement links TRBV19 to TRBJ1-4, with D maybe TRBD1 (5 bases). The CDR3 spans 15 residues. The germline V gene has CDR1 LNHDA and CDR2 SQIVND (reference sequence). Trimming took off 6 bases at V and 7 bases at J, with 18 bases between the two ends. The CDR3: CASRYPSGRGEKLFF. The CDR3 DNA reads TGTGCCAGTAGATATCCCTCAGGAAGGGGTGAAAAACTGTTTTTT.

The gene calls are TRBV24-1 and TRBJ1-5, with TRBD1 matching over 7 bases. J gave up 0 bases and V 12 bases, and 10 bases lay outside the gene matches. This CDR3 region has 15 residues. Germline V gene data show CDR1 as KGHDR and CDR2 as SFDVKD. Here the CDR3 DNA reads TGTGCCCGAGCAGCAGGGGGGTATAGCAATCAGCCCCAGCATTTT. Protein product: CARAAGGYSNQPQHF.

The chain is built from TRBV21-1 and TRBJ2-7; the table gives TRBD2 as D, unverified against the DNA. TRBV21-1 is deemed a pseudogene. This CDR3 contains 15 residues. The CDR3 nucleotides are TGTGCCAGCAGCAAAGCGCCCGAGGGCCAACGCGAGCAGTACTTC. As protein: CASSKAPEGQREQYF.

The chain combines TRBV6-5 with TRBJ1-5; TRBD1 matches 9 bases. The V gene end was trimmed by 4 bases and the J gene end by 7 bases; junction bases not matched to a gene: 11. The CDR3 extends over 16 amino acids. Per germline, CDR1 MNHEY and CDR2 SVGAGI. In nucleotides, the CDR3 is TGTGCCAGCAGTTTAACCGGGACAGGGCTGGGGCAGCCCCAGCATTTT. Translating gives CASSLTGTGLGQPQHF.

The J gene is TRBJ2-1, the V gene TRBV14; 7 bases are a match to TRBD2. J lost 4 bases, V lost 1 base, and 4 bases had no gene match. From germline, CDR1 is SGHDN and CDR2 FVKESK. The CDR3 sequence is 15 residues long. This CDR3 reads CASSQVAGVYNEQFF. CDR3 nucleotide sequence: TGTGCCAGCAGCCAAGTGGCGGGAGTGTACAATGAGCAGTTCTTC.

The rearrangement uses TRBV7-9 and TRBJ2-2; 7 nucleotides line up with TRBD1. Germline assignment: CDR1 SEHNR and CDR2 FQNEAQ (reference sequence). The V segment lost 6 bases and the J segment 5 bases; nucleotides outside the gene matches: 9. The CDR3 extends over 15 amino acids. CDR3 coding DNA: TGTGCCAGCAGTTCCGCGACAGGGTATACCGGGGAGCTGTTTTTT. Its protein is CASSSATGYTGELFF.

The rearrangement joins TRBV9 to TRBJ2-1, with 9 bases aligning to TRBD2. V lost 10 bases to trimming and J lost 1 base; unmatched junction nucleotides: 18. The V gene's germline CDR1 is SGDLS and CDR2 YYNGEE. The CDR3 consists of 18 residues. The CDR3 loop is CAFPGARREGGSYNEQFF. CDR3 DNA: TGTGCCTTCCCCGGGGCCAGGCGGGAGGGGGGGTCCTACAATGAGCAGTTCTTC.

The V call is TRBV19, the J call TRBJ1-2; TRBD1 agrees at 12 bases. V dropped 6 bases and J dropped 3; count of bases not matched to a gene: 5. The CDR3 length is 15 residues. CDR1 and CDR2 from the germline V gene are LNHDA and SQIVND (reference sequence). The CDR3 sequence is CASSRDRGRDYGYTF. CDR3 coding DNA: TGTGCCAGTAGCAGGGACAGGGGGCGAGACTATGGCTACACCTTC.

V gene TRBV2 combines with J gene TRBJ1-1; D is undetermined. V gave up 6 bases and J gave up 1 base, with 18 bases separating them. Per the germline V gene, CDR1 is SNHLY and CDR2 is FYNNEI. CDR3 length: 16 residues. The CDR3 coding sequence is TGTGCCAGCAGCCGTCAGGAGGGCGGTGAGAACACTGAAGCTTTCTTT. Translating gives CASSRQEGGENTEAFF.

J is TRBJ2-3 and V is TRBV27, with 10 bases lining up with TRBD1. The CDR3 totals 16 residues. Looked up from germline, CDR1 is MNHEY and CDR2 is SMNVEV (reference sequence). The V segment lost 1 base and the J segment 3 bases; nucleotides outside the gene matches: 4. CDR3 residues: CASSLFPDRGTDTQYF. CDR3 DNA: TGTGCCAGCAGTTTATTTCCGGACAGGGGGACAGATACGCAGTATTTT.

The chain has TRBV5-5 and TRBJ1-6; 9 bases map to TRBD1. CDR3 length: 14 residues. Germline V gene lookup returns CDR1 SGHKS and CDR2 YYEKEE (reference sequence). Losses at the gene ends were 6 bases for V and 6 bases for J; bases not matched to a gene: 4. CDR3 sequence reads: CASMRDRVNSPLHF. In nucleotides, the CDR3 is TGTGCCAGCATGCGGGACAGGGTTAATTCACCCCTCCACTTT.

The V and J genes are TRBV5-5 and TRBJ1-1, with TRBD1 matching 9 bases. The junction had 4 bases not matched to a gene; V was cut back by 3 bases and J by 4 bases. This CDR3 region has 14 residues. Germline-derived CDR1 and CDR2 are SGHKS and YYEKEE (reference sequence). CDR3 protein: CASSSTGGATEAFF. In DNA, the CDR3 is TGTGCCAGCAGCTCGACAGGGGGGGCCACTGAAGCTTTCTTT.

The J gene is TRBJ2-7, the V gene TRBV11-2; 9 bases align to TRBD2. CDR1 is SGHAT, CDR2 FQNNGV, per germline. The CDR3 is 15 residues long. Losses at the gene ends were 1 base for V and 3 bases for J; bases not matched to a gene: 4. CDR3 DNA sequence: TGTGCCAGCAGCTTAGTGCGGGGGGGAGTCTACGAGCAGTACTTC. Its translation is CASSLVRGGVYEQYF.

The table lists this clone with a count of one. The chain combines TRBV2 with TRBJ2-1; D is perhaps TRBD2 (6 bases). Trimming took off 2 bases at V and 8 bases at J, with 19 bases between the two ends. Germline CDR1 reads SNHLY; CDR2 reads FYNNEI. This CDR3 comprises 16 residues. CDR3 residues: CASSERVGRPSDEQFF. For the CDR3, the DNA is TGTGCCAGCAGTGAAAGGGTCGGGAGACCTTCGGATGAGCAGTTCTTC.

The chain carries TRBV15 and TRBJ2-7, with D tentatively TRBD1 (5 bases). V lost 1 base to trimming and J lost 5 bases, with 12 bases between them. This CDR3 has 14 amino acids. Germline assignment: CDR1 LNHNV and CDR2 YYDKDF (reference sequence). CDR3 in amino acids: CATSRGKGRNEQYF. In DNA, the CDR3 is TGTGCCACCAGCAGAGGAAAGGGGCGGAACGAGCAGTACTTC.

The V gene is TRBV3-1 (or the pseudogene TRBV3-2), the J gene TRBJ1-1; D gene ambiguous. Germline values: CDR1 LGHDT, CDR2 YNNKEL (reference sequence). Trimming pared 4 bases from V and 3 bases from J, leaving 12 bases between. This CDR3 comprises 14 residues. CDR3 amino acids: CASSRVLGDTEAFF. For the CDR3, the DNA is TGTGCCAGCAGCCGGGTCCTTGGAGACACTGAAGCTTTCTTT.

This chain joins TRBV7-6 and TRBJ2-2; D possibly corresponds to TRBD1 (5 bases). Trimming removed 0 bases from V and 1 base from J, with 9 bases in between. The CDR3 length is 16 residues. The germline V gene encodes CDR1 SGHVS and CDR2 FNYEAQ. The CDR3 DNA reads as TGTGCCAGCAGCTTAGCGAATACAGGGAACACCGGGGAGCTGTTTTTT. This gives the protein CASSLANTGNTGELFF.

V and J are TRBV15 and TRBJ2-1; D may be TRBD2 (5 bases). The CDR3 has 12 residues. Trimming stripped 6 bases from V and 9 bases from J, with 12 bases between. Looked up from germline, CDR1 is LNHNV and CDR2 is YYDKDF (reference sequence). The CDR3 bases are TGTGCCACCAGTGACCTAGGAGGTGAGCAGTTCTTC. Its protein product is CATSDLGGEQFF.

The J gene is TRBJ2-2, the V gene TRBV4-2; D may be TRBD2 (5 bases). Germline CDR1 reads LGHNA; CDR2 reads YNFKEQ. V was cut by 0 bases and J by 6 bases, with 11 bases left in between. The CDR3 runs 15 residues. CDR3 in DNA: TGTGCCAGCAGCCAAGATCGGGGTCTCGCCGGGGAGCTGTTTTTT. Translation gives CASSQDRGLAGELFF.